This entry lists 21 T cell receptor beta chains sequenced from one sample in a study of T cell responses to AZD1222 COVID-19 vaccine (dated by TCRdb to about 2021). The library was produced with the immunoSEQ multiplex PCR assay. As stored in TCRdb, this immuneACCESS dataset retains in-frame rearrangements with V and J assigned. A fraction of the clones does not appear; measured against another copy, unresolved V genes explain less than half of the discrepancy, and the remainder lacks a known reason. A total of about 190,000 clones appear in this sample, roughly 92% of them only once. The top ten clonotypes cover 1% to 1.5% of the sample. Explained via the paper, the time point label denotes: baseline before first vaccination. The sample consisted of peripheral blood, taken on day 0 of AZD1222 vaccination. These receptor sequences come from an adult in good health.

This sequence joins TRBV19 and TRBJ1-3, with a weak D call TRBD1 (5 bases). The ends were cut back, 3 bases at V and 2 bases at J, with 17 bases in the middle. CDR3 length: 17 amino acids. Germline CDR1 and CDR2: LNHDA and SQIVND (reference sequence). In DNA form, the CDR3 reads TGTGCCAGTAGTATGGGGCGGCAGGGTAATCCTGGAAACACCATATATTTT. It encodes CASSMGRQGNPGNTIYF.

V gene TRBV5-5 combines with J gene TRBJ1-5, with D uncertain. The V end lost 4 bases, the J end lost 1 base, and 18 bases lay between the germline ends. The germline V gene encodes CDR1 SGHKS and CDR2 YYEKEE (reference sequence). CDR3 length: 17 amino acids. The CDR3 DNA reads as TGTGCCAGCAGCCCCCGTGTGGTGGCTATGAGCAATCAGCCCCAGCATTTT. Its protein is CASSPRVVAMSNQPQHF. The variable domain in full, with the rest retrieved from reference TRBV5-5 and TRBJ1-5, is DAGVTQSPTHLIKTRGQQVTLRCSPISGHKSVSWYQQVLGQGPQFIFQYYEKEERGRGNFPDRFSARQFPNYSSELNVNALLLGDSALYLCASSPRVVAMSNQPQHFGDGTRLSIL.

This chain links TRBV6-5 with TRBJ1-1; the match to TRBD1 covers 7 bases. The germline V gene has CDR1 MNHEY and CDR2 SVGAGI. There are 13 residues in the CDR3. V lost 4 bases, J lost 7 bases, and 6 bases stayed unmatched. CDR3 region: CASSSTGDGEAFF. As DNA, the CDR3 is TGTGCCAGCAGTTCCACAGGGGACGGTGAAGCTTTCTTT.

The J gene is TRBJ1-2, the V gene TRBV28; D remains unclear. Germline CDR1 MDHEN, CDR2 SYDVKM. Trimming pared 5 bases from V and 8 bases from J, leaving 18 bases between. The CDR3 has 14 amino acids. The DNA for the CDR3 is TGTGCCAGCAGTCCGCAAACATACTCCAGAGGCTACACCTTC. Translated: CASSPQTYSRGYTF.

Points on this clone: In the same sample, other DNA sequences code for this CDR3. The chain couples TRBV12-3 or TRBV12-4 to TRBJ1-2; TRBD1 matches at 7 bases. The CDR3 is 13 amino acids. V shed 3 bases, J shed 4 bases, and the junction held 2 bases outside the gene matches. The CDR3 region has the DNA TGTGCCAGCAGTTTGAGGGGGCCCTATGGCTACACCTTC. Its translation: CASSLRGPYGYTF.

This clone was picked up a small number of times. The rearrangement links TRBV7-2 to TRBJ2-7, with a possible D match to TRBD2 (6 bases). Per the germline V gene, CDR1 is SGHTA and CDR2 is FQGNSA. V lost 1 base and J 3 bases, leaving 10 bases between the germline ends. The CDR3 is 14 residues long. The CDR3 coding sequence is TGTGCCAGCAGCTTAGAACCCGGGGGCTACGAGCAGTACTTC. This sequence encodes CASSLEPGGYEQYF. The full variable domain, rest sourced from reference TRBV7-2 and TRBJ2-7, is GAGVSQSPSNKVTEKGKDVELRCDPISGHTALYWYRQSLGQGLEFLIYFQGNSAPDKSGLPSDRFSAERTGGSVSTLTIQRTQQEDSAVYLCASSLEPGGYEQYFGPGTRLTVT.

The CDR3 is CASSPNRDDQPQHF. DNA of the CDR3: TGTGCCAGCTCACCCAACAGGGATGATCAGCCCCAGCATTTT. The chain carries TRBV18 and TRBJ1-5; possible D gene TRBD1, 6 bases. The length of the CDR3 is 14 residues. V was pared by 3 bases and J by 5 bases, with 11 bases between. Germline lookup yields CDR1 KGHSH and CDR2 LQKENI.

The rearrangement joins TRBV28 to TRBJ1-2; TRBD1 matches 10 bases. The length of the CDR3 is 16 residues. Germline CDR1 reads MDHEN; CDR2 reads SYDVKM. After removal of 6 bases from V and 4 bases from J, the junction contained 11 bases not matched to a gene. CDR3 region: CASSSSGTGATYGYTF. The DNA of the CDR3 is TGTGCCAGCAGCTCCTCCGGGACAGGGGCCACCTATGGCTACACCTTC.

V gene TRBV19 combines with J gene TRBJ2-5, with D maybe TRBD2 (6 bases). The CDR3 extends over 15 amino acids. The germline gives CDR1 LNHDA, CDR2 SQIVND (reference sequence). The V and J ends lost 1 base and 5 bases respectively, with 14 bases between them. CDR3 in amino acids: CASSIGPAGRETQYF. The CDR3 bases are TGTGCCAGTAGTATAGGCCCGGCGGGGCGTGAGACCCAGTACTTC.

The J gene is TRBJ1-3, the V gene TRBV7-2; possibly TRBD1 for D (6 bases). The germline gives CDR1 SGHTA, CDR2 FQGNSA. Trimming pared 4 bases from V and 0 bases from J, leaving 13 bases between. This CDR3 comprises 16 residues. Here the CDR3 DNA reads TGTGCCAGCAGCTACCCAGGGGCCAACTCTGGAAACACCATATATTTT. It specifies CASSYPGANSGNTIYF.

The chain has TRBV5-1 and TRBJ1-1; D not resolved. V was pared by 4 bases and J by 2 bases, with 12 bases between. The germline CDR1 and CDR2 sequences are SGHRS and YFSETQ. This CDR3 spans 14 amino acids. CDR3 coding DNA: TGCGCCAGCAGCCCCGACGCGGGTAACACTGAAGCTTTCTTT. Residues: CASSPDAGNTEAFF.

This clone showed up just once. V is TRBV5-4 and J is TRBJ1-1; 7 bases line up with TRBD1. Germline CDR1 reads SGHNT; CDR2 reads YYREEE (reference sequence). The CDR3 totals 15 residues. The ends lost 4 bases at V and 1 base at J; junction bases unmatched: 7. The CDR3 is CASSGGGQPNTEAFF. The DNA for the CDR3 is TGTGCCAGCAGCGGGGGGGGACAGCCGAACACTGAAGCTTTCTTT. Using reference TRBV5-4 and TRBJ1-1 for the parts outside the CDR3, the full variable domain is ETGVTQSPTHLIKTRGQQVTLRCSSQSGHNTVSWYQQALGQGPQFIFQYYREEENGRGNFPPRFSGLQFPNYSSELNVNALELDDSALYLCASSGGGQPNTEAFFGQGTRLTVV.

The chain carries TRBV7-6 and TRBJ2-2, with 11 bases fitting TRBD2. V lost 5 bases, J lost 1 base, and 9 bases stayed unmatched. The CDR3 loop spans 18 amino acids. CDR1 and CDR2 (germline): SGHVS, FNYEAQ. In DNA form, the CDR3 reads TGTGCCAGCAGCCCTCGAATCACTAGCGGGGGGAACACCGGGGAGCTGTTTTTT. Its protein is CASSPRITSGGNTGELFF.

V is TRBV19 and J is TRBJ2-2, with a tentative D call TRBD2 (5 bases). The CDR3 is made up of 14 amino acids. CDR1 is LNHDA, CDR2 SQIVND, per germline (reference sequence). V lost 3 bases to trimming and J lost 6 bases, with 11 bases between them. In nucleotides, the CDR3 is TGTGCCAGTAGTATCAAAAGGGAGTCCGGGGAGCTGTTTTTT. Protein sequence: CASSIKRESGELFF. Full variable domain (outside the CDR3, taken from reference TRBV19 and TRBJ2-2): DGGITQSPKYLFRKEGQNVTLSCEQNLNHDAMYWYRQDPGQGLRLIYYSQIVNDFQKGDIAEGYSVSREKKESFPLTVTSAQKNPTAFYLCASSIKRESGELFFGEGSRLTVL.

CDR3 residues: CASSPRGSGNEQFF. The CDR3 DNA reads as TGTGCCAGCAGCCCTAGGGGTTCGGGGAATGAGCAGTTCTTC. This chain joins TRBV7-9 and TRBJ2-1; perhaps D is TRBD1 or TRBD2 (5 bases each). V lost 5 bases and J lost 7, with 15 bases in between. The CDR3 sequence is 14 residues long. Germline CDR1 is SEHNR and CDR2 is FQNEAQ (reference sequence).

This chain connects TRBV5-5 to TRBJ2-3; D may be TRBD1 (5 bases). The CDR3 extends over 16 amino acids. The V gene's germline CDR1 is SGHKS and CDR2 YYEKEE (reference sequence). The germline V and J ends were trimmed by 0 bases and 4 bases, with 15 bases remaining between them. CDR3 bases: TGTGCCAGCAGCTTGGATCCCGGACCAGGGTCAGATACGCAGTATTTT. It is translated as CASSLDPGPGSDTQYF.

The chain combines TRBV5-1 with TRBJ2-2; 8 nucleotides align to TRBD1. This CDR3 has 14 residues. Trimming cost V 4 bases and J 3 bases; bases outside gene matches: 2. Germline assignment: CDR1 SGHRS and CDR2 YFSETQ. In nucleotides, the CDR3 is TGCGCCAGCAGCGACAGGGGATACACCGGGGAGCTGTTTTTT. Protein sequence: CASSDRGYTGELFF.

The V call is TRBV10-3, the J call TRBJ1-4; no clear D. The CDR3 spans 13 residues. Germline V CDR1 and CDR2: ENHRY, SYGVKD. V shed 7 bases and J shed 7 bases, with 13 bases lying between them. CDR3 in amino acids: CAITSSEGEKLFF. CDR3 in DNA: TGTGCCATCACGTCCTCGGAGGGTGAAAAACTGTTTTTT.

The chain couples TRBV18 to TRBJ1-1, with a weak D call TRBD1 (6 bases). Trimming shortened V by 2 bases and J by 0 bases, and 13 bases separated the two germline ends. The CDR3 consists of 16 residues. The germline CDR1 and CDR2 sequences are KGHSH and LQKENI. The CDR3 loop reads CASSPGAGDMNTEAFF. The CDR3, as DNA: TGTGCCAGCTCACCAGGGGCAGGGGATATGAACACTGAAGCTTTCTTT.

This clone is a singleton in its sample. V and J are TRBV2 and TRBJ1-1; D remains unclear. V was shortened by 6 bases and J by 3 bases, with 11 bases between the two germline ends. CDR1 is SNHLY and CDR2 is FYNNEI in the germline V gene. This CDR3 has 13 residues. The CDR3 spells CASSNRLDTEAFF. CDR3 DNA sequence: TGTGCCAGCAGCAATAGGTTGGACACTGAAGCTTTCTTT. Using reference TRBV2 and TRBJ1-1 for the parts outside the CDR3, the full variable domain is EPEVTQTPSHQVTQMGQEVILRCVPISNHLYFYWYRQILGQKVEFLVSFYNNEISEKSEIFDDQFSVERPDGSNFTLKIRSTKLEDSAMYFCASSNRLDTEAFFGQGTRLTVV.

Details on this clone: One junction end does not reproduce the germline sequence, and a read error may be involved. The chain joins TRBV6-2 or TRBV6-3 to TRBJ2-4; TRBD1 aligns across 11 bases. CDR1 and CDR2 from the germline V gene are MNHEY and SVGEGT. The CDR3 runs to 13 residues. CDR3 DNA: TGTGCCAGCAGTTACTATGGGACAGGGGGAAGTAACTTC. Translation: CASSYYGTGGSNF.